This T cell receptor beta chain was found in a study of cytomegalovirus exposure and HLA in healthy donors. Study-wide results and caveats: Sequencing depth roughly uniform across donors was assumed in presence/absence analyses. Cytomegalovirus association was listed for about 170 TCR beta chains. Upon later analysis, TCR association rates were observed to vary by HLA locus, being highest for DRB1 and lowest for HLA-C.

Primers: 60 Vbeta forward and 13 Jbeta reverse. Profiling relied on immunoSEQ multiplex PCR, and the TCRdb table lists in-frame clones only, not all of them. The table lists about 120,000 clones, 60% to 80% of them singletons. With respect to this clone: Its antigen is currently unknown.

Sequenced: PBMCs. This TCR was sampled from a human donor in good health.

CDR3 residues: CASSSPLRTSGSHLGEQFF. Here the CDR3 DNA reads TGTGCCAGCAGTTCTCCCCTACGGACTAGCGGGAGCCATTTGGGGGAGCAGTTCTTC. V and J are TRBV28 and TRBJ2-1, with 13 bases that match TRBD2. The CDR3 is 19 amino acids. Trimming removed 4 bases from V and 10 bases from J; junction bases left unmatched: 19. CDR1 and CDR2 from the germline V gene are MDHEN and SYDVKM.